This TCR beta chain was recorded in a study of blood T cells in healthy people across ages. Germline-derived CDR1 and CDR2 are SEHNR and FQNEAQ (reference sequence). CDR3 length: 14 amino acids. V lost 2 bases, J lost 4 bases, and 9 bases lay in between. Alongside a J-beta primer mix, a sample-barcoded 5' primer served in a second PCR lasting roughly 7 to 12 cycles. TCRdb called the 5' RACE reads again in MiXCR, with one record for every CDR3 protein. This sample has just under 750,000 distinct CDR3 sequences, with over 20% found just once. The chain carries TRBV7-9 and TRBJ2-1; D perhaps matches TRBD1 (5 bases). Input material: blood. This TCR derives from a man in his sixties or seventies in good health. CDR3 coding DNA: TGTGCCAGCAGCTTACTGACAGATTACAATGAGCAGTTCTTC. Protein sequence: CASSLLTDYNEQFF. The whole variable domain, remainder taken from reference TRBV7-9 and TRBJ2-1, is DTGVSQNPRHKITKRGQNVTFRCDPISEHNRLYWYRQTLGQGPEFLTYFQNEAQLEKSRLLSDRFSAERPKGSFSTLEIQRTEQGDSAMYLCASSLLTDYNEQFFGPGTRLTVL.